The 13 T cell receptor beta chains below all came from one sample that was sequenced in a study of tumor-infiltrating lymphocytes in primary liver carcinoma. The blood RNA (from unsorted whole blood) was obtained, and germline DNA was also extracted. From 400 to 550 ng total RNA, TCR beta cDNA was generated with a primer in the constant region. For TCR beta, libraries were produced by three nested multiplex PCR rounds using slightly modified ARM-PCR. In the first two PCR rounds, TRBV1-TRBV30 forward primers were paired with a C-beta reverse primer, and each round lasted nine to ten cycles. MiXCR, applied by TCRdb to the multiplex PCR reads, yields one record per CDR3 protein. The repertoire consists of hundreds of thousands of distinct CDR3 sequences, with roughly three fifths occurring once and the leading ten covering about 15%. The specimen sequenced was peripheral blood. These receptors were obtained from a woman aged 25 to 45 with primary liver carcinoma and hepatitis B virus infection.

This chain connects TRBV4-3 to TRBJ2-3; D unclear. In germline, CDR1 is LGHNA, CDR2 YSLEER. This CDR3 region has 17 residues. The V and J ends lost 1 base and 7 bases respectively, with 21 bases between them. CDR3 amino acids: CASSQASWRVYGNTQYF. The CDR3 DNA sequence: TGCGCCAGCAGCCAAGCCAGCTGGAGAGTGTATGGAAATACGCAGTATTTT.

Of note for this clonotype: A junction end diverges from the germline sequence, so it may reflect a read error. The chain carries TRBV6-5 and TRBJ1-2; no clear D. The germline V gene has CDR1 MNHEY and CDR2 SVGAGI. This CDR3 region has 15 residues. The chain's CDR3 is CASAIGREYRYGYAF. The CDR3 region has the DNA TGTGCCAGCGCGATCGGACGGGAGTACCGCTATGGCTACGCCTTC.

This rearrangement joins TRBV28 to TRBJ2-7; no clear D. Germline assignment: CDR1 MDHEN and CDR2 SYDVKM. There are 18 residues in the CDR3. Trimming shortened V by 8 bases and J by 6 bases, and 32 bases separated the two germline ends. The CDR3 DNA sequence: TGTGCCAGCCGGTCGGGCATTCGGTCGGAAGCCTTACCCCTCGAGCAGTACTTC. This sequence encodes CASRSGIRSEALPLEQYF.

Details on this clonotype: At one end the junction does not follow the germline gene, possibly because of a read error. The rearrangement links TRBV11-1 to TRBJ2-7; D remains ambiguous. The CDR3 is 14 residues long. CDR1 is SGHAT, CDR2 FQDESV, per germline (reference sequence). The CDR3 bases are TGTGCCAACAGCTTAGTGACGGCCTCCTACGAGGAGTACTTC. Protein sequence: CANSLVTASYEEYF. The whole variable domain, filled in from reference TRBV11-1 and TRBJ2-7, reads EAEVAQSPRYKITEKSQAVAFWCDPISGHATLYWYRQILGQGPELLVQFQDESVVDDSQLPKDRFSAERLKGVDSTLKIQPAELGDSAMYLCANSLVTASYEEYFGPGTRLTVT.

This clonotype came up a few times. Just one base apart from a much larger clone, this may be a read error. CDR3 protein: CANSLDYSRVEAFF. The DNA of the CDR3 is TGTGCCAACAGCTTAGATTATTCAAGGGTTGAAGCTTTCTTT. The chain carries TRBV11-2 and TRBJ1-1; no reliable D call. The CDR3 sequence is 14 residues long. Per the germline V gene, CDR1 is SGHAT and CDR2 is FQNNGV.

In its sample, this clonotype was seen a few times. The V gene is TRBV4-1, the J gene TRBJ2-7, with TRBD1 identical over 9 bases. Trimming took 0 bases from V and 1 from J; bases not matched to a gene: 4. This CDR3 comprises 16 residues. CDR1 and CDR2 from the germline V gene are MGHRA and YSYEKL. This chain's CDR3 is CASSQDEGTGSYEQYF. For the CDR3, the DNA is TGCGCCAGCAGCCAAGATGAGGGGACAGGGTCCTACGAGCAGTACTTC.

In its sample, this clonotype was seen many times. The chain uses TRBV11-2 and TRBJ2-1; the D gene could be TRBD1 or TRBD2 (5 bases each). The germline V and J ends were trimmed by 5 bases and 6 bases, with 20 bases remaining between them. The V gene's germline CDR1 is SGHAT and CDR2 FQNNGV. The CDR3 has 16 residues. The CDR3 bases are TGTGCCAGCAGCGGCCACTCATCCGGGGCACTCAATGAGCAGTTCTTC. Residues: CASSGHSSGALNEQFF.

Regarding this clonotype: This may arise from a read error, as a much more abundant clone is one base away. The V gene is TRBV6-1, the J gene TRBJ2-1; 8 bases map to TRBD1. Germline lookup yields CDR1 MNHNS and CDR2 SASEGT. The CDR3 has 16 amino acids. The CDR3 here is CASSPRGPSSYNEQLF. The CDR3 DNA sequence: TGTGCCAGCAGTCCCAGGGGGCCCAGCTCCTACAATGAGCAGTTATTC.

Remarks on this clonotype: Just one base apart from a much larger clone, this may be a read error. The gene calls are TRBV6-6 and TRBJ1-6; a possible D gene is TRBD1 (5 bases). The CDR3 covers 17 residues. The germline gives CDR1 MNHNY, CDR2 SVGAGI (reference sequence). CDR3 loop: CVSSRNAGDIVNSPLHF. The CDR3 DNA reads as TGTGTCAGCAGCCGAAACGCGGGGGATATAGTAAATTCACCCCTCCACTTT.

This clonotype was observed a few times. This chain uses TRBV6-1 with TRBJ2-1; D is undetermined. Germline lookup yields CDR1 MNHNS and CDR2 SASEGT. CDR3 size: 13 residues. Deletions cut 3 bases from V and 4 bases from J, with 7 bases between. CDR3 in DNA: TGTGCCAGCAGTGAGACCGAATACAATGAGCAGTTCTTC. This gives the protein CASSETEYNEQFF.

The CDR3 loop is CASSLDRPEQPQHF. CDR3 nucleotide sequence: TGTGCCAGCAGCTTGGACAGGCCGGAGCAGCCCCAGCATTTT. This chain connects TRBV28 to TRBJ1-5, with TRBD1 identical over 7 bases. CDR3 size: 14 residues. The trim removed 6 bases at V and 7 bases at J, leaving 9 bases unmatched. Germline lookup yields CDR1 MDHEN and CDR2 SYDVKM.

Note on this clonotype: A single base separates this from a much larger clone, so it may be a read error. The chain employs TRBV6-2 or TRBV6-3 and TRBJ2-7, with 8 nucleotides matching TRBD2. Germline lookup yields CDR1 MNHEY and CDR2 SVGEGT. This CDR3 contains 14 residues. The V segment lost 4 bases and the J segment 4 bases; nucleotides outside the gene matches: 6. The CDR3 sequence: CASSSTSVGYEQYF. The CDR3 nucleotides are TGTGCCAGCAGTTCGACTAGCGTGGGGTACGAGCAGTACTTC.

In this sample, this clonotype turned up once. Just one base apart from a much larger clone, this may be a read error. The gene calls are TRBV6-7 and TRBJ2-3, with 10 bases matching TRBD2. TRBV6-7 is an ORF; its function is uncertain. The CDR3 spans 16 residues. CDR3 residues: CAGSPLAGVVIDTQYF. The DNA for the CDR3 is TGTGCCGGCAGTCCCCTAGCGGGAGTTGTGATAGATACGCAGTATTTT.